The present T cell receptor beta chain was sequenced within a study of prognosis after radiotherapy for stage I lung cancer. With V trimmed by 7 bases and J by 8 bases, 10 bases remained unmatched. Germline CDR1 and CDR2: LGHDT and YNNKEL (reference sequence). This CDR3 contains 15 residues. At least ten counts were recorded for this clonotype. TCR beta CDR3 was amplified from genomic DNA by two-round multiplex PCR. With primers specific to each TRBV and TRBJ gene, the first-round PCR was performed. During the second PCR round, universal primers were used. One entry per CDR3 protein, called by TCRdb with MiXCR from the multiplex PCR reads. This sample carries 45,000 to 70,000 distinct CDR3 sequences, around a quarter of them seen once, and the ten largest clones take 7.5%.

Specimen: PBMCs, collected before or after stereotactic body radiation therapy (not recorded which). V is TRBV3-1 and J is TRBJ1-6, with TRBD1 identical over 8 bases. This sequence was found in a donor aged 50 or older with non-small cell lung cancer. CDR3 amino acids: CASTSGTGSYSPLHF. In nucleotides, the CDR3 is TGTGCCAGCACCTCCGGGACAGGATCTTATTCACCCCTCCACTTT. The whole variable domain, filled in from reference TRBV3-1 and TRBJ1-6, reads DTAVSQTPKYLVTQMGNDKSIKCEQNLGHDTMYWYKQDSKKFLKIMFSYNNKELIINETVPNRFSPKSPDKAHLNLHINSLELGDSAVYFCASTSGTGSYSPLHFGNGTRLTVT.